These T cell receptor beta chains were read from a single sample in a study of OX40 agonist ivuxolimab in advanced cancers. The table came from immunoSEQ multiplex PCR; TCRdb's copy has only in-frame clones and leaves some out. The data contain more than 55,000 clones, roughly 88% of them singletons. Source: CD4+ or CD8+ T cells sorted from blood, taken in a trial of the OX40 agonist ivuxolimab. The receptors derive from an adult with an advanced solid tumor such as melanoma, head and neck, liver or kidney cancer. The CDR3 runs from the conserved cysteine through the conserved F or W. Each record gives: D gene, J gene, V gene, clone size, CDR3 DNA, CDR3 protein. The D gene is left open where the match is weak. A clone size is listed for some rows: how often the clone was seen (once, few, many), or a class if it is expanded.

>TRBD1|TRBJ1-5|TRBV10-1|NA
TGCGCCAGCTGCGGACAGGAGGATAGCAATCAGCCCCAGCATTTT
CASCGQEDSNQPQHF
>TRBD1|TRBJ2-6|TRBV6-5|NA
TGTGCCAGCTCCCATCACGGGACAGTCAACGTCCTGACTTTC
CASSHHGTVNVLTF
>NA|TRBJ2-2|TRBV10-3|NA
TGTGCCACTACAGGGAGCCACACCGGGGAGCTGTTTTTT
CATTGSHTGELFF
>NA|TRBJ2-7|TRBV11-2|NA
TGTGCCAGCAGCTTAGGTTCCCCCACTGTTGACGAGCAGTACTTC
CASSLGSPTVDEQYF
>NA|TRBJ1-2|TRBV27|NA
TGTGCCACCCACCAGGGGAACTATGGCTACACCTTC
CATHQGNYGYTF
>NA|TRBJ1-5|TRBV5-1|few
TGCGCCAGCAGCCAATCGGGGGGCCCTCAGCCCCAGCATTTT
CASSQSGGPQPQHF
>NA|TRBJ2-7|TRBV10-3|once
TGTGCCATCAGTCGGACAGACCAAACCTACGAGCAGTACTTC
CAISRTDQTYEQYF
>NA|TRBJ2-3|TRBV5-1|NA
TGCGCCAGCAGCCCGCAGGGGAGCACAGATACGCAGTATTTT
CASSPQGSTDTQYF
>NA|TRBJ2-3|TRBV5-1|once
TGCGCCAGCAGCCCTAGCGACTCTAGCACAGATACGCAGTATTTT
CASSPSDSSTDTQYF
>NA|TRBJ1-5|TRBV6-1|NA
TGTGCCAGCAGTGAAGCGGAGGGCCAGCCCCAGCATTTT
CASSEAEGQPQHF
>NA|TRBJ1-1|TRBV28|NA
TGTGCCAGCAGCGAGCAGGGGCGGGAAACTGAAGCTTTCTTT
CASSEQGRETEAFF
>TRBD1|TRBJ2-1|TRBV7-2|NA
TGTGCCAGCAGCATCCGAAGGGGGACAGGGGGCAAGGATGAGCAGTTCTTC
CASSIRRGTGGKDEQFF
>NA|TRBJ1-6|TRBV11-1|NA
TGTGCCAGCAGCTTAGAAACGGGGAGTCATTCACCCCTCCACTTT
CASSLETGSHSPLHF
>NA|TRBJ2-3|TRBV6-5|NA
TGTGCCAGCACTTCTGAGGTGGGGGCGGATACGCAGTATTTT
CASTSEVGADTQYF
>TRBD1|TRBJ2-5|TRBV9|NA
TGTGCCAGCAGCGTAGGGGACAGAGAGACCCAGTACTTC
CASSVGDRETQYF
>NA|TRBJ1-5|TRBV5-3|NA
TGTGCCAGAAGCTATTTTTCGTCGGACTCTAATCAGCCCCAGCATTTT
CARSYFSSDSNQPQHF
>TRBD1|TRBJ1-1|TRBV18|NA
TGTGCCAGCTCACCTCGACAGGGGACTGAAGCTTTCTTT
CASSPRQGTEAFF
>TRBD2|TRBJ2-1|TRBV29-1|NA
TGCAGCGTCCCAGCGGGGGGATACAATGAGCAGTTCTTC
CSVPAGGYNEQFF
>TRBD1|TRBJ1-2|TRBV28|NA
TGTGCCAGCAGTGAGGGACAGGTCTATGGCTACACCTTC
CASSEGQVYGYTF
>NA|TRBJ1-1|TRBV7-3|NA
TGTGCCAGCAGCCCTATAAGCAGCATGAACACTGAAGCTTTCTTT
CASSPISSMNTEAFF
>TRBD1|TRBJ2-7|TRBV28|NA
TGTGCCAGCACCAAACCGGGGACAGGGCGCGAGCAGTACTTC
CASTKPGTGREQYF
>NA|TRBJ2-5|TRBV2|NA
TGTGCCAGCAGTGCACAGGGTTTAGGGGAGACCCAGTACTTC
CASSAQGLGETQYF
>TRBD2|TRBJ2-3|TRBV2|NA
TGTGCCAGCAAGGAGGGCGGGGGGACAGATACGCAGTATTTT
CASKEGGGTDTQYF